This T cell receptor beta chain is drawn from a study of vaccination and CD4 T cells after COVID-19. Remarks on this clonotype: Its antigen is as yet unknown.

Treatment described: roughly 10-day PBMC culture with coronavirus spike peptide pools or control peptides (ViraFEST assay). The CDR3 extends over 16 amino acids. With 4 bases clipped from V and 9 bases from J, the junction kept 13 bases outside the gene matches. Germline CDR1 and CDR2: LGHDT and YNNKEL (reference sequence). The Oncomine TCR Beta short-read assay sequenced DNA from cultured CD4+ T cells. Via MiXCR, TCRdb re-called the PCR reads, giving one row per CDR3 protein. Of about 18,000 distinct CDR3 sequences in the sample, 50% were seen once. The TCR sequence derives from a human donor who had recovered from COVID-19. The sequenced sample was CD4+ T cells from blood, cultured in vitro. The J gene is TRBJ2-1, the V gene TRBV3-1, with 9 bases identical to TRBD2. CDR3 in amino acids: CASSPPVVAGVSEQFF. In DNA form, the CDR3 reads TGTGCCAGCAGCCCCCCCGTGGTAGCGGGAGTTAGTGAGCAGTTCTTC.